Below are 24 T cell receptor beta chains sequenced from a single sample in a study of pediatric ulcerative colitis. This table comes from immunoSEQ multiplex PCR, and its TCRdb copy is limited to in-frame clones, with some not included. The profile shows 37,000 or so clones, less than 85% of them singletons. Sequences were obtained from blood. Every receptor here comes from a girl aged 5 to 17 with moderate ulcerative colitis.

This chain uses TRBV6-1 with TRBJ2-5; 14 nucleotides match TRBD2. V trimming: 1 base; J trimming: 2 bases; junction bases outside the gene matches: 3. The CDR3 is 17 amino acids. Germline V gives CDR1 MNHNS, CDR2 SASEGT. This CDR3 is CASSEGRLAGGQETQYF. For the CDR3, the DNA is TGTGCCAGCAGTGAAGGGCGACTAGCGGGGGGGCAAGAGACCCAGTACTTC.

J is TRBJ2-7 and V is TRBV5-1, with a weak D call TRBD2 (7 bases). V shed 3 bases and J shed 2 bases, with 15 bases lying between them. This CDR3 contains 15 residues. Germline V gene data show CDR1 as SGHRS and CDR2 as YFSETQ. The CDR3 loop is CASSSTQGRAYEQYF. In DNA, the CDR3 is TGCGCCAGCAGCTCGACTCAGGGGAGGGCCTACGAGCAGTACTTC.

This clone has more than one count but fewer than ten. This chain uses TRBV9 with TRBJ2-5, with D possibly TRBD2 on 7 matching bases. The length of the CDR3 is 14 residues. Trimming stripped 4 bases from V and 1 base from J, with 11 bases between. The germline V gene encodes CDR1 SGDLS and CDR2 YYNGEE. The CDR3 is CASSRGGAQETQYF. CDR3 nucleotide sequence: TGTGCCAGCAGCCGAGGGGGGGCCCAAGAGACCCAGTACTTC.

In the case of this clone: Compared with germline, one end of the junction differs, possibly owing to a read error. The genes are TRBV5-1 and TRBJ1-1, with D unresolved. Per the germline V gene, CDR1 is SGHRS and CDR2 is YFSETQ. The CDR3 covers 14 residues. The CDR3 bases are TGCGCCAGCAAGTTTAGGCCGGAGAACAATGAAGCTTTCTTT. Translation: CASKFRPENNEAFF.

The chain couples TRBV30 to TRBJ1-1; D is perhaps TRBD1 (5 bases). Trimming stripped 0 bases from V and 5 bases from J, with 28 bases between. The CDR3 contains 19 residues. CDR1 and CDR2 (germline): GTSNPN, SVGIG (reference sequence). Here the CDR3 DNA reads TGTGCCTGGAGTGTCGACTATCCCCCCTCGGGGGGACTACGGACTGAAGCTTTCTTT. Its translation: CAWSVDYPPSGGLRTEAFF. The whole variable domain, remainder taken from reference TRBV30 and TRBJ1-1, is SQTIHQWPATLVQPVGSPLSLECTVEGTSNPNLYWYRQAAGRGLQLLFYSVGIGQISSEVPQNLSASRPQDRQFILSSKKLLLSDSGFYLCAWSVDYPPSGGLRTEAFFGQGTRLTVV.

This clone was detected only once. This rearrangement joins TRBV19 to TRBJ1-5; D remains ambiguous. Trimming removed 3 bases from V and 3 bases from J, with 9 bases in between. Germline CDR1 LNHDA, CDR2 SQIVND (reference sequence). This CDR3 has 14 residues. The CDR3 region has the DNA TGTGCCAGTAGTATTTCCAGGAACAATCAGCCCCAGCATTTT. Its protein product is CASSISRNNQPQHF.

This chain uses TRBV2 with TRBJ2-7, with 10 bases identical to TRBD1. V shed 6 bases, J shed 7 bases, and the junction held 9 bases outside the gene matches. CDR3 length: 14 residues. Germline loops: CDR1 SNHLY, CDR2 FYNNEI. CDR3 DNA: TGTGCCAGCAGCAGGACAGGGGGGTCTGGTGAGCAGTACTTC. Its protein is CASSRTGGSGEQYF.

In the case of this clone: At one end the junction does not follow the germline gene, possibly because of a read error. CDR3 loop: CVSRATGPYEQYF. Written as DNA, the CDR3 is TGTGTCAGCAGGGCCACGGGGCCCTACGAGCAGTACTTC. V and J are TRBV28 and TRBJ2-7; D may be TRBD1 or TRBD2 (5 bases each). CDR3 size: 13 residues. Germline values: CDR1 MDHEN, CDR2 SYDVKM.

The V and J genes are TRBV27 and TRBJ1-1; D gene uncertain. CDR1 MNHEY and CDR2 SMNVEV come from the germline V gene (reference sequence). Trimming pared 5 bases from V and 3 bases from J, leaving 13 bases between. The CDR3 loop spans 14 amino acids. As DNA, the CDR3 is TGTGCCAGCAGTCTATATATGAGGGACACTGAAGCTTTCTTT. Its protein is CASSLYMRDTEAFF.

This clone was observed a few times. The rearrangement uses TRBV6-5 and TRBJ2-2; D is unresolved. CDR3 size: 12 residues. V lost 6 bases to trimming and J lost 4 bases, with 6 bases between them. Germline V CDR1 and CDR2: MNHEY, SVGAGI. The CDR3 DNA follows: TGTGCCAGCAGAAGTTTCACCGGGGAGCTGTTTTTT. Translation: CASRSFTGELFF.

This chain's CDR3 is CASSFRGRTGELFF. CDR3 nucleotides: TGTGCCAGCAGTTTCAGGGGTCGCACCGGGGAGCTGTTTTTT. The chain carries TRBV27 and TRBJ2-2; D might be TRBD1 (6 bases). The V end was cut by 3 bases, the J end by 4 bases, with 9 bases between. This CDR3 has 14 residues. Per germline, CDR1 MNHEY and CDR2 SMNVEV (reference sequence).

This chain uses TRBV19 with TRBJ2-7; 9 bases map to TRBD1. Germline CDR1 reads LNHDA; CDR2 reads SQIVND (reference sequence). Unmatched junction bases numbered 7, after V lost 7 bases and J lost 6 bases. This CDR3 has 13 amino acids. The CDR3 region has the DNA TGTGCCAGTACAAAGGACAGGGGAGGCGAGCAGTACTTC. This encodes CASTKDRGGEQYF.

The chain uses TRBV7-3 and TRBJ1-1; 7 bases fit TRBD1. Per germline, CDR1 SGHTA and CDR2 FQGTGA. J lost 8 bases, V lost 5 bases, and 14 bases had no gene match. The CDR3 sequence is 15 residues long. The CDR3 DNA reads TGTGCCAGCAGCCAAATGTTGGGACAGAAAGTAGAAGCTTTCTTT. This sequence encodes CASSQMLGQKVEAFF.

The genes are TRBV6-5 and TRBJ2-2; 10 bases match TRBD2. The CDR3 loop spans 15 amino acids. V trimming: 7 bases; J trimming: 7 bases; junction bases outside the gene matches: 9. Looked up from germline, CDR1 is MNHEY and CDR2 is SVGAGI. The CDR3 region is CASKASGGAVGELFF. The CDR3 DNA follows: TGTGCCAGCAAAGCCAGCGGGGGGGCGGTCGGGGAGCTGTTTTTT.

This clone has a single count. J is TRBJ1-2 and V is TRBV27; D gene uncertain. Deletions cut 4 bases from V and 6 bases from J, with 12 bases between. This CDR3 is built from 13 residues. The germline gives CDR1 MNHEY, CDR2 SMNVEV (reference sequence). CDR3 bases: TGTGCCAGCAGTTGGCAGGCCGGGAATGGCTACACCTTC. This translates into CASSWQAGNGYTF.

This chain joins TRBV6-1 and TRBJ2-1; 7 bases align to TRBD2. CDR3 length equals 15 residues. Trimming cost V 3 bases and J 3 bases; bases outside gene matches: 5. Germline V gene sequence: CDR1 MNHNS, CDR2 SASEGT. CDR3 region: CASSDWGTNYNEQFF. The CDR3 bases are TGTGCCAGCAGTGACTGGGGGACTAACTACAATGAGCAGTTCTTC.

This clone was observed a single time. This chain joins TRBV11-2 and TRBJ2-2, with D tentatively TRBD2 (6 bases). Germline V gene data show CDR1 as SGHAT and CDR2 as FQNNGV. Deletions cut 5 bases from V and 6 bases from J, with 10 bases between. The CDR3 length is 13 residues. The CDR3 nucleotides read TGTGCCAGCAGCCACCCGGGGGCCGGGGAGCTGTTTTTT. Translation: CASSHPGAGELFF.

The gene calls are TRBV9 and TRBJ2-7; a possible D gene is TRBD1 (6 bases). The CDR3 is made up of 15 amino acids. V lost 0 bases and J 0 bases, leaving 10 bases between the germline ends. Per the germline V gene, CDR1 is SGDLS and CDR2 is YYNGEE. CDR3 DNA: TGTGCCAGCAGCGTAGACGGGACACCCTCCTACGAGCAGTACTTC. This gives the protein CASSVDGTPSYEQYF.

This clone appeared a few times. The chain joins TRBV6-4 to TRBJ1-5; D unresolved. Trimming shortened V by 3 bases and J by 1 base, and 4 bases separated the two germline ends. The CDR3 loop spans 13 amino acids. CDR1 MRHNA and CDR2 SNTAGT come from the germline V gene. The CDR3 protein is CASSEESNQPQHF. The CDR3 DNA is TGTGCCAGCAGTGAGGAGAGCAATCAGCCCCAGCATTTT.

J is TRBJ2-7 and V is TRBV10-3; D is unclear. Germline values: CDR1 ENHRY, CDR2 SYGVKD. CDR3 length: 16 residues. Trimming pared 0 bases from V and 3 bases from J, leaving 15 bases between. The CDR3, as DNA: TGTGCCATCAGTGAGTCGGCGTCAGCCCCTAACTACGAGCAGTACTTC. Amino acids: CAISESASAPNYEQYF.

The chain recombines TRBV10-1 with TRBJ2-1, with 8 bases lining up with TRBD2. The germline V gene encodes CDR1 WNHNN and CDR2 SYGVQD (reference sequence). V shed 1 base and J 8 bases; nucleotides not matched to a gene: 7. This CDR3 spans 15 amino acids. The CDR3 nucleotides are TGCGCCAGCAGTGAGTTTACGGGAGGGATCGATGAGCAGTTCTTC. Encoded protein: CASSEFTGGIDEQFF.

This clone was seen more than once but under ten times. This chain joins TRBV5-8 and TRBJ1-2; D perhaps matches TRBD1 (5 bases). Trimming took 0 bases from V and 13 from J, leaving 7 bases between them. The CDR3 extends over 10 amino acids. Per the germline V gene, CDR1 is SGHTS and CDR2 is YDEGEE. The CDR3 reads CASSLGGATF. The CDR3 nucleotides read TGTGCCAGCAGCTTGGGAGGGGCCACCTTC.

This clone was detected only once. The chain joins TRBV7-2 to TRBJ1-1, with D uncertain. The germline V gene encodes CDR1 SGHTA and CDR2 FQGNSA. The CDR3 is made up of 16 amino acids. Trimming took 5 bases from V and 3 from J, leaving 19 bases between them. The CDR3 reads CASSASRRRWDTEAFF. For the CDR3, the DNA is TGTGCCAGCAGCGCCTCTCGCCGCCGTTGGGACACTGAAGCTTTCTTT.

This chain connects TRBV6-5 to TRBJ2-7, with D possibly matching TRBD2 (5 bases). The CDR3 covers 15 residues. Deletions cut 0 bases from V and 2 bases from J, with 11 bases between. Looked up from germline, CDR1 is MNHEY and CDR2 is SVGAGI. CDR3 coding DNA: TGTGCCAGCAGTTACTCCGCAGCGGCCACCTACGAGCAGTACTTC. Translation gives CASSYSAAATYEQYF.